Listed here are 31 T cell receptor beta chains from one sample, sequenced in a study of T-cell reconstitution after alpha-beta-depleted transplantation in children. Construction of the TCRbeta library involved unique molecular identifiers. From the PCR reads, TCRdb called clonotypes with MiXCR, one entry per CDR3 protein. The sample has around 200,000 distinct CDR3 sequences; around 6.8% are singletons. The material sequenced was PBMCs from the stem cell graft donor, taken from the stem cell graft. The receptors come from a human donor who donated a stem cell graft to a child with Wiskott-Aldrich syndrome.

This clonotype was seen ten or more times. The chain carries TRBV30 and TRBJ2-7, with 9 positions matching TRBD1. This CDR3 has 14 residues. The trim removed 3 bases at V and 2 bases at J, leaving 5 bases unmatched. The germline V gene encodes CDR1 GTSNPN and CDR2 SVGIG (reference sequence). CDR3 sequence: CAWRETGGPYEQYF. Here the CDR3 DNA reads TGTGCCTGGAGAGAAACAGGGGGCCCCTACGAGCAGTACTTC.

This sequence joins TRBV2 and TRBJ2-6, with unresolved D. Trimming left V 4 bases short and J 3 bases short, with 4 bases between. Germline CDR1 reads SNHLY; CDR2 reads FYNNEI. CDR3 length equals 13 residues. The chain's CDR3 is CASSGVGANVLTF. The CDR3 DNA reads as TGTGCCAGCAGTGGCGTTGGGGCCAACGTCCTGACTTTC. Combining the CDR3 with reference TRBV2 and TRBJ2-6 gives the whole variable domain EPEVTQTPSHQVTQMGQEVILRCVPISNHLYFYWYRQILGQKVEFLVSFYNNEISEKSEIFDDQFSVERPDGSNFTLKIRSTKLEDSAMYFCASSGVGANVLTFGAGSRLTVL.

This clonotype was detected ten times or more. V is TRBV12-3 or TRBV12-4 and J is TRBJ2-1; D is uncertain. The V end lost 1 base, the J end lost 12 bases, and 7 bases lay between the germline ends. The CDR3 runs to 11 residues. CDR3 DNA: TGTGCCAGCAGTTTAGTCAGGAGGCAGTTCTTC. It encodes CASSLVRRQFF.

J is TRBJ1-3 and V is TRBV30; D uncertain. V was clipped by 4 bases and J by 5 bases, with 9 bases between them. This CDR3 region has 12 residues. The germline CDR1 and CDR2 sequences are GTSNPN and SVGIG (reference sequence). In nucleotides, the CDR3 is TGTGCCTGGACTATGCTCCGAAACACCATATATTTT. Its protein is CAWTMLRNTIYF.

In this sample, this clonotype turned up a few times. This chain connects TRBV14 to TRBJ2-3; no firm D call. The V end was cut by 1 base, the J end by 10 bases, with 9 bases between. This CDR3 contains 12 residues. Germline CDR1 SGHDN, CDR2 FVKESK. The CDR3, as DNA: TGTGCCAGCAGCCAAGTAGTCGGACCGCAGTATTTT. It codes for CASSQVVGPQYF.

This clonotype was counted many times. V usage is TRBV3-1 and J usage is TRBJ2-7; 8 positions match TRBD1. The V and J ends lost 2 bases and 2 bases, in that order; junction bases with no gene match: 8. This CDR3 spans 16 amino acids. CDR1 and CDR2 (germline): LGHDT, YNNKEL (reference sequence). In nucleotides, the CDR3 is TGTGCCAGCAGCCAACCCGGGACAGGAAAAACCTACGAGCAGTACTTC. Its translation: CASSQPGTGKTYEQYF.

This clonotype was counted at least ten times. The CDR3 nucleotides are TGTGCCAGCAGTTTATTTGGGACAGGGGATTTTCGGTATGGCTACACCTTC. It specifies CASSLFGTGDFRYGYTF. V is TRBV12-3 or TRBV12-4 and J is TRBJ1-2; 10 bases match TRBD1. This CDR3 is built from 17 residues. V was pared by 2 bases and J by 5 bases, with 11 bases of the junction left unmatched.

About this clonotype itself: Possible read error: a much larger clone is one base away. CDR3 residues: CSARGTEDYGYTF. CDR3 DNA: TGCAGTGCTAGGGGGACAGAAGACTATGGCTACACCTTC. The V and J genes are TRBV20-1 and TRBJ1-2, with TRBD1 identical over 7 bases. The V gene end was trimmed by 3 bases and the J gene end by 3 bases; junction bases not matched to a gene: 4. Germline V gene sequence: CDR1 DFQATT, CDR2 SNEGSKA (reference sequence). This CDR3 spans 13 amino acids.

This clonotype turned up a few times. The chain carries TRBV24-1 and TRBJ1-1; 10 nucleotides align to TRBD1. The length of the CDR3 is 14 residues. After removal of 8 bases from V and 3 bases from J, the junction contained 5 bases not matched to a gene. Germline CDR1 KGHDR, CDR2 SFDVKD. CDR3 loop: CATTTGQGDTEAFF. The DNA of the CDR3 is TGTGCCACCACTACCGGACAGGGGGACACTGAAGCTTTCTTT.

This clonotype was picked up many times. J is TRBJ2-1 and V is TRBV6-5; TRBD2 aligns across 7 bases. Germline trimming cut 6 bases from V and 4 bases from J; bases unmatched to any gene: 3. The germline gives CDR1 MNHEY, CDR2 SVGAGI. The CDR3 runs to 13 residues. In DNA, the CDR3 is TGTGCCAGCAGACGACTAGCTTACAATGAGCAGTTCTTC. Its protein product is CASRRLAYNEQFF.

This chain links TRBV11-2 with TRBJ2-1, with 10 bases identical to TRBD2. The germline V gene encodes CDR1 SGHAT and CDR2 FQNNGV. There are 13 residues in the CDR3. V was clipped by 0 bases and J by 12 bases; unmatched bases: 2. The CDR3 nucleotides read TGTGCCAGCAGCTTAGATCTAGCGGGAGCGCAGTTCTTC. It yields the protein CASSLDLAGAQFF.

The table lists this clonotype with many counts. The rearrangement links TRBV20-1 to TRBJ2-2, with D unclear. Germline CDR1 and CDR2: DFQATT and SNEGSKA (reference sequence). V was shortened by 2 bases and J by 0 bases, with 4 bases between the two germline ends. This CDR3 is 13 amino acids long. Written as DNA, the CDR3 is TGCAGTGCTAGAAAAGCGAACACCGGGGAGCTGTTTTTT. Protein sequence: CSARKANTGELFF.

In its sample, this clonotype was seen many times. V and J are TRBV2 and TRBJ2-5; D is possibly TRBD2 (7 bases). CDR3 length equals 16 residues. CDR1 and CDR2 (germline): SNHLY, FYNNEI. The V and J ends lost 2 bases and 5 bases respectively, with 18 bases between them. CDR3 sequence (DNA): TGTGCCAGCAGTGAAACCCCTAGGGGGGGCGAGGAGACCCAGTACTTC. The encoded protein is CASSETPRGGEETQYF.

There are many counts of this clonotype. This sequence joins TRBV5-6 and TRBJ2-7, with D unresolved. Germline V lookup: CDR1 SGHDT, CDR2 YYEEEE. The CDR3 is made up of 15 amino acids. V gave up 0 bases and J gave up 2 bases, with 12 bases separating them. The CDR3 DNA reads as TGTGCCAGCAGCTTGGACGGTGCCGGTCCCTACGAGCAGTACTTC. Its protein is CASSLDGAGPYEQYF.

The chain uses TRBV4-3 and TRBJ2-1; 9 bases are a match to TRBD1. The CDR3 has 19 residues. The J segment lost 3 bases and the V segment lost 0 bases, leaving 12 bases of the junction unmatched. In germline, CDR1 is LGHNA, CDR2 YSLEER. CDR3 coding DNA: TGCGCCAGCAGCCAAGATAAGTATCGCGGGACAGGGCTCTACAATGAGCAGTTCTTC. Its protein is CASSQDKYRGTGLYNEQFF.

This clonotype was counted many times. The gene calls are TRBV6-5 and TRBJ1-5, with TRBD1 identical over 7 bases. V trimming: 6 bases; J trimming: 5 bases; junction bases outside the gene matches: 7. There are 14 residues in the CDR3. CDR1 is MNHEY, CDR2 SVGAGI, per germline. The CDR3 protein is CASSYSQGYQPQHF. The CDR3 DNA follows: TGTGCCAGCAGCTATTCACAGGGGTATCAGCCCCAGCATTTT.

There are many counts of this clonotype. The CDR3 DNA sequence: TGCCTAGCCCCGGACAGGGTGAACACTGAAGCTTTCTTT. Protein: CLAPDRVNTEAFF. The chain links TRBV20-1 to TRBJ1-1; 8 positions match TRBD1. The CDR3 is made up of 13 amino acids. Germline CDR1 reads DFQATT; CDR2 reads SNEGSKA (reference sequence).

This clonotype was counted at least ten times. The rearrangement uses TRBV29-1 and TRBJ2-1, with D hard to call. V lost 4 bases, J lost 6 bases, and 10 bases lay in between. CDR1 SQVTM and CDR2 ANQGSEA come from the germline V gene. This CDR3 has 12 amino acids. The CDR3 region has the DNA TGCAGCGTTGTTCTTCAGGCCAATGAGCAGTTCTTC. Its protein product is CSVVLQANEQFF.

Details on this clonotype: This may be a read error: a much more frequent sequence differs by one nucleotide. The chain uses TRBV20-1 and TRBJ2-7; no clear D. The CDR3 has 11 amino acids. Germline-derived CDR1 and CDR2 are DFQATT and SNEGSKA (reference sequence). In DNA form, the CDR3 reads TGCAGTGCTAAACGGACGCACGATCAGTACTTC. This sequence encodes CSAKRTHDQYF.

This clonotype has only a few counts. CDR3 sequence: CASSQSTTRIDEQFF. The CDR3 DNA is TGTGCCAGCAGCCAATCCACGACTAGGATTGATGAGCAGTTCTTC. The chain joins TRBV3-1 to TRBJ2-1; D is possibly TRBD2 (6 bases). The CDR3 has 15 residues. Looked up from germline, CDR1 is LGHDT and CDR2 is YNNKEL (reference sequence). Trimming removed 2 bases from V and 8 bases from J, with 16 bases in between.

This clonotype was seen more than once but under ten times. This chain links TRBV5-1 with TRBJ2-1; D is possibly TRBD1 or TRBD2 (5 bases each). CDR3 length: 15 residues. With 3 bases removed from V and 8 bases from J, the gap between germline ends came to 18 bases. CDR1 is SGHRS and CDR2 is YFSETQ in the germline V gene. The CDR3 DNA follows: TGCGCCAGCAGCTCGACCGGGACCCCAAGCGATGAGCAGTTCTTC. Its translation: CASSSTGTPSDEQFF.

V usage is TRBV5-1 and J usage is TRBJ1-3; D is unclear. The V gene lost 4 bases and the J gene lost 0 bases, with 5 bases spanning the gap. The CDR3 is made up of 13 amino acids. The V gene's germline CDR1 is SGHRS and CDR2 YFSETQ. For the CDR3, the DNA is TGCGCCAGCAGCGGCAGCTCTGGAAACACCATATATTTT. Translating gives CASSGSSGNTIYF.

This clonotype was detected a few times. In nucleotides, the CDR3 is TGTGCCAGCAGTTTACAGGTTAACACCGGGGAGCTGTTTTTT. This codes for CASSLQVNTGELFF. This chain links TRBV12-3 or TRBV12-4 with TRBJ2-2; D is uncertain. With 2 bases removed from V and 2 bases from J, the gap between germline ends came to 6 bases. The CDR3 length is 14 residues.

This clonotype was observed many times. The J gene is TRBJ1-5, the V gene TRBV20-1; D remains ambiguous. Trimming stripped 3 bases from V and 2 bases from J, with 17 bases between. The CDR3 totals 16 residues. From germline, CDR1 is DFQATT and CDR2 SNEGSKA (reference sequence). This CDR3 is CSARDTDFTGNQPQHF. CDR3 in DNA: TGCAGTGCTAGGGATACTGACTTTACAGGCAATCAGCCCCAGCATTTT.

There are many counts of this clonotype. CDR3 in amino acids: CASSPGQGAGNEQYF. CDR3 nucleotide sequence: TGCGCCAGCAGCCCCGGACAGGGGGCTGGGAACGAGCAGTACTTC. The chain couples TRBV5-1 to TRBJ2-7, with 11 bases that match TRBD1. The germline V gene encodes CDR1 SGHRS and CDR2 YFSETQ. This CDR3 region has 15 residues. The V gene end was trimmed by 4 bases and the J gene end by 5 bases; junction bases not matched to a gene: 8.

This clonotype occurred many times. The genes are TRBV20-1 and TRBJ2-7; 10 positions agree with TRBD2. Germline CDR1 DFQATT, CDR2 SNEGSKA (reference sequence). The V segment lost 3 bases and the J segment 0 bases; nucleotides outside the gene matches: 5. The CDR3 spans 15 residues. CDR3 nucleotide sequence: TGCAGTGCTAGGGTACTAGCGGGGAGCTCCTACGAGCAGTACTTC. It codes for CSARVLAGSSYEQYF.

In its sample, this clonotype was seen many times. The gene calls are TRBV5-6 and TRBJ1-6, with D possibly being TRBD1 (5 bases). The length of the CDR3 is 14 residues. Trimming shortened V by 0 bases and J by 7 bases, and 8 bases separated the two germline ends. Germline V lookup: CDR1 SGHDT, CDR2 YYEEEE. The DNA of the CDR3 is TGTGCCAGCAGCTTGGACAGGTTGAATTCACCCCTCCACTTT. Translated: CASSLDRLNSPLHF.

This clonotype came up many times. The CDR3 DNA sequence: TGTGCCAGCAGTGAAGGCGGGACAGGGAACACTGAAGCTTTCTTT. It encodes CASSEGGTGNTEAFF. V is TRBV6-1 and J is TRBJ1-1, with 8 bases fitting TRBD1. CDR3 length: 15 residues. Trimming cost V 1 base and J 1 base; bases outside gene matches: 2. CDR1 is MNHNS and CDR2 is SASEGT in the germline V gene.

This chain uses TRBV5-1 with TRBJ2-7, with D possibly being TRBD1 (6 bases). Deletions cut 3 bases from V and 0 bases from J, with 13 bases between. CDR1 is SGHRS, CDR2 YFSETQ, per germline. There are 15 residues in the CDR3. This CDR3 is CASSSPGASSYEQYF. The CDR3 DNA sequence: TGCGCCAGCAGCTCCCCAGGGGCCAGCTCCTACGAGCAGTACTTC.

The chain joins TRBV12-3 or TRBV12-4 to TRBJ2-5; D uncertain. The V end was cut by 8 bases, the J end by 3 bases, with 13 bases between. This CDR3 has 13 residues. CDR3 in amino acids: CASLARTEETQYF. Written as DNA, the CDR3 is TGTGCCAGCTTGGCACGAACCGAAGAGACCCAGTACTTC.

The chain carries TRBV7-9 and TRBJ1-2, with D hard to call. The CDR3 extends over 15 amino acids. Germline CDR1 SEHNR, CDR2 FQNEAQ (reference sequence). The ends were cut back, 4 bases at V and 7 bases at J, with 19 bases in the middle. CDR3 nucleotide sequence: TGTGCCAGCAGCTCAAAACAACCCAGGTTATCTGGCTACACCTTC. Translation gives CASSSKQPRLSGYTF.